This T cell receptor (beta chain) stems from a study of blood T cell repertoires in COVID-19. Study-wide context: The United States, Italy and Spain supplied acute and convalescent COVID-19 samples. PBMCs, B-cell-depleted T cells, or T cells provided the cDNA or gDNA that made up the material.

The V gene's germline CDR1 is LGHNA and CDR2 YSLEER. The V end lost 3 bases, the J end lost 5 bases, and 10 bases lay between the germline ends. The CDR3 spans 14 residues. In the authors' methods: By means of reference gene primer amplification, nucleated cell counts were estimated. Libraries were prepared by immunoSEQ multiplex PCR; TCRdb keeps only in-frame clonotypes and omits some of them. V and J calls and clone size are those listed in that table; D and trimming were worked out from the DNA. The data hold about 240,000 clones, with roughly 79% observed a single time. Seattle patients were enrolled during active infection and followed longitudinally.

The rearrangement joins TRBV4-3 to TRBJ1-4, with a weak D call TRBD1 (5 bases). Sequences were obtained from peripheral blood. This receptor was obtained from a woman older than 75 with COVID-19, enrolled during active disease. CDR3 sequence reads: CASSQDISNEKLFF. The CDR3 nucleotides read TGCGCCAGCAGCCAGGACATTTCGAATGAAAAACTGTTTTTT.